The TCR beta chain described here comes from a study of cytomegalovirus exposure and HLA in healthy donors. Points from the study as a whole: Under in vitro conditions, three CMV-associated chains were confirmed as specific for CMV antigens.

The PCR was carried out with 60 Vbeta primers and 13 Jbeta primers. The protocol was immunoSEQ multiplex PCR, while the TCRdb copy is restricted to in-frame clones and leaves out a portion. The repertoire table contains about 160,000 clones. With regard to this clone: Its matching antigen is unknown.

The CDR3 contains 14 residues. CDR1 and CDR2 (germline): SGHVS, FQNEAQ. V was trimmed by 10 bases and J by 0 bases, leaving 16 bases between them. The sequenced sample was PBMCs. The clonotype originates from a young man in good health and CMV-seronegative. The chain links TRBV7-8 to TRBJ2-7; D remains unclear. CDR3 sequence (DNA): TGTGCCACCGGAAGGAGACGGAGCTCCTACGAGCAGTACTTC. It yields the protein CATGRRRSSYEQYF.